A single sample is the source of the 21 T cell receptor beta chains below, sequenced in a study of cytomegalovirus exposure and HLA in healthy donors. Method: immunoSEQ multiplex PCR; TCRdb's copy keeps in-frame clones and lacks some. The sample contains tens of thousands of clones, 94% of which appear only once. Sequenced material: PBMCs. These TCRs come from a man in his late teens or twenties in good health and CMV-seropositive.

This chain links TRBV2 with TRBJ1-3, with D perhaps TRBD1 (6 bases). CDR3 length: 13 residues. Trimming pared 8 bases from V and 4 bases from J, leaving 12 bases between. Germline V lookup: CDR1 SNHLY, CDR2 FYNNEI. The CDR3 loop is CASSAGAGNTIYF. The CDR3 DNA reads TGTGCCAGCTCGGCAGGGGCGGGAAACACCATATATTTT.

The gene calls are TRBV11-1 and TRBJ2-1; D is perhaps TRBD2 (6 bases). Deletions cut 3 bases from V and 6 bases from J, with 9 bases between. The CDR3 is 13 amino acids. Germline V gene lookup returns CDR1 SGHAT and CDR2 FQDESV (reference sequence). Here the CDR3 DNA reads TGTGCCAGCAGCTTCCCCGGGGGCAATGAGCAGTTCTTC. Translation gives CASSFPGGNEQFF.

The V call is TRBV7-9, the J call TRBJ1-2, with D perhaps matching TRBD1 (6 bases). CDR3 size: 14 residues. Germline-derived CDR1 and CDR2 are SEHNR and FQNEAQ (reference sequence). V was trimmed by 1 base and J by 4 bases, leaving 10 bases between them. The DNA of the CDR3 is TGTGCCAGCAGCTTAGAGGGCAGGGGCTATGGCTACACCTTC. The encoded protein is CASSLEGRGYGYTF. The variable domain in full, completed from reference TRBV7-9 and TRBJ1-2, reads DTGVSQNPRHKITKRGQNVTFRCDPISEHNRLYWYRQTLGQGPEFLTYFQNEAQLEKSRLLSDRFSAERPKGSFSTLEIQRTEQGDSAMYLCASSLEGRGYGYTFGSGTRLTVV.

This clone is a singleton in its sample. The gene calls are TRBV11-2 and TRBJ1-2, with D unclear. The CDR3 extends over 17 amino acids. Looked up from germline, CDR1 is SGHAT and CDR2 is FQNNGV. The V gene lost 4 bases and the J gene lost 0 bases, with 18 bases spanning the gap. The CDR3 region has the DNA TGTGCCAGCAGCTCTTATATCGGAGAGAAAGCTAACTATGGCTACACCTTC. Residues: CASSSYIGEKANYGYTF.

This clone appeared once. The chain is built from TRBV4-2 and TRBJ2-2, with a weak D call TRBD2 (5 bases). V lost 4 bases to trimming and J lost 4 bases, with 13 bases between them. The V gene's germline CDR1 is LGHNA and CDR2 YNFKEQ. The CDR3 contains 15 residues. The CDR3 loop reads CASSPTTSSTGELFF. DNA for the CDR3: TGTGCCAGCAGCCCGACCACTAGTTCCACCGGGGAGCTGTTTTTT.

The CDR3 nucleotides read TGTGCCAGCAGCCAGGGCGCCAGGGGGCCCCATGGAAACACCATATATTTT. This sequence encodes CASSQGARGPHGNTIYF. The chain employs TRBV7-6 and TRBJ1-3; 8 bases agree with TRBD1. The germline CDR1 and CDR2 sequences are SGHVS and FNYEAQ. The J segment lost 3 bases and the V segment lost 5 bases, leaving 12 bases of the junction unmatched. The CDR3 runs to 17 residues.

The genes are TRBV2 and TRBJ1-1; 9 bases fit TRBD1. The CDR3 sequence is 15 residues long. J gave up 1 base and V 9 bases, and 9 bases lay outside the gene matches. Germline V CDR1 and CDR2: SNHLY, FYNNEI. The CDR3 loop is CASWDREAENTEAFF. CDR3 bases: TGTGCCAGTTGGGACAGGGAGGCTGAGAACACTGAAGCTTTCTTT.

In DNA, the CDR3 is TGTGCCAGCAGTTTATCAGGGACAGGGTGGGCCGGGGAGCTGTTTTTT. Translation gives CASSLSGTGWAGELFF. This chain joins TRBV28 and TRBJ2-2, with TRBD1 matching over 9 bases. Trimming removed 1 base from V and 6 bases from J; junction bases left unmatched: 6. Looked up from germline, CDR1 is MDHEN and CDR2 is SYDVKM. The CDR3 is made up of 16 amino acids.

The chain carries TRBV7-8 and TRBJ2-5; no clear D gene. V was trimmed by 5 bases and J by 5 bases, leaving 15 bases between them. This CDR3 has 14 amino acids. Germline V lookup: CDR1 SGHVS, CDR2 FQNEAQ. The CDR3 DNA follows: TGTGCCAGCAGCCCTAGAGATCGGAGTGAGACCCAGTACTTC. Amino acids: CASSPRDRSETQYF.

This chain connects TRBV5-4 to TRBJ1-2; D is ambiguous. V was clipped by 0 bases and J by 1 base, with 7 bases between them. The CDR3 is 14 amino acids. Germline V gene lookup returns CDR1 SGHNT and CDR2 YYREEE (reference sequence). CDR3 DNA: TGTGCCAGCAGCTTGGTGGAGGGTAACTATGGCTACACCTTC. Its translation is CASSLVEGNYGYTF.

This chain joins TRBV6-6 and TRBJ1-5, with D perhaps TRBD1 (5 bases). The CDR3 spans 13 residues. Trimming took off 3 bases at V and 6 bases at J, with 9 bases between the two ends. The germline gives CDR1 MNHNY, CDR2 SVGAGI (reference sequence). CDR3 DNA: TGTGCCAGCAGTTATCCCGACAGTCAGCCCCAGCATTTT. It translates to CASSYPDSQPQHF.

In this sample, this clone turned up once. CDR3 sequence: CASSQVGPGGTQYF. DNA for the CDR3: TGTGCCAGCAGCCAAGTTGGACCCGGGGGGACCCAGTACTTC. This chain joins TRBV14 and TRBJ2-5, with TRBD2 as a possible D gene (6 bases). CDR3 length equals 14 residues. Looked up from germline, CDR1 is SGHDN and CDR2 is FVKESK. Between the trimmed V and J ends, which lost 1 base and 7 bases, there was a span of 13 bases.

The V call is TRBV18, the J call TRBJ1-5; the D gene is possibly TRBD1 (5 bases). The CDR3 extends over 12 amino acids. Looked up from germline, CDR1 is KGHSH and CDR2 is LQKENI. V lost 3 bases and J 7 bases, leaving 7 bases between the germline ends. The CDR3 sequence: CASSPGGQPQHF. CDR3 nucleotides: TGTGCCAGCTCACCGGGGGGACAGCCCCAGCATTTT.

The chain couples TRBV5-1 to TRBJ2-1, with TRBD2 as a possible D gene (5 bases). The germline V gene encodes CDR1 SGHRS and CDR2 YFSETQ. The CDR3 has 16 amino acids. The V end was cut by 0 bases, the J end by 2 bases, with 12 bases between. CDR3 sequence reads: CASSLAGGPPYNEQFF. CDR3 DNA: TGCGCCAGCAGCTTGGCCGGCGGGCCGCCCTACAATGAGCAGTTCTTC.

The CDR3 sequence: CASRPTRGGETQYF. In DNA form, the CDR3 reads TGTGCCAGCAGACCGACGAGGGGGGGGGAGACCCAGTACTTC. The V and J genes are TRBV2 and TRBJ2-5, with D perhaps matching TRBD2 (7 bases). CDR3 length: 14 residues. Germline V CDR1 and CDR2: SNHLY, FYNNEI. Trimming took off 6 bases at V and 5 bases at J, with 16 bases between the two ends. Using reference TRBV2 and TRBJ2-5 for the parts outside the CDR3, the full variable domain is EPEVTQTPSHQVTQMGQEVILRCVPISNHLYFYWYRQILGQKVEFLVSFYNNEISEKSEIFDDQFSVERPDGSNFTLKIRSTKLEDSAMYFCASRPTRGGETQYFGPGTRLLVL.

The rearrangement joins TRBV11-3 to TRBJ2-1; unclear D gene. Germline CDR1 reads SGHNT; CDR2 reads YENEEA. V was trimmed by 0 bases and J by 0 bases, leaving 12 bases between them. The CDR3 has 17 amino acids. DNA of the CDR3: TGTGCCAGCAGCTTAGAACAATTGTACCTCTCCTACAATGAGCAGTTCTTC. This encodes CASSLEQLYLSYNEQFF.

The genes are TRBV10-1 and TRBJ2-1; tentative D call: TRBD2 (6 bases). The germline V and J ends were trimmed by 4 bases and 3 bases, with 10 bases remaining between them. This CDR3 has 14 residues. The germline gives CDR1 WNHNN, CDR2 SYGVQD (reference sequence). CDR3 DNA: TGCGCCAGCAGTGGCGGGATAGTCTACAATGAGCAGTTCTTC. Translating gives CASSGGIVYNEQFF.

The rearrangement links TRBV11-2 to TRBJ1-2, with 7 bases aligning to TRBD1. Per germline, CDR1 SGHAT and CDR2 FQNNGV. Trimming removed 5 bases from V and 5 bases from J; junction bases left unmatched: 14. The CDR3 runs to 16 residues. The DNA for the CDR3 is TGTGCCAGCAGCCCGTTAAAAGGGACAGTGGGATATGGCTACACCTTC. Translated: CASSPLKGTVGYGYTF. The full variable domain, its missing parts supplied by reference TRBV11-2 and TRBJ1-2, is EAGVAQSPRYKIIEKRQSVAFWCNPISGHATLYWYQQILGQGPKLLIQFQNNGVVDDSQLPKDRFSAERLKGVDSTLKIQPAKLEDSAVYLCASSPLKGTVGYGYTFGSGTRLTVV.

As DNA, the CDR3 is TGTGCCAGCAGCCCTAGACAGGGGGCGAGTAATGAGCAGTTCTTC. It codes for CASSPRQGASNEQFF. This chain joins TRBV11-1 and TRBJ2-1, with 10 bases fitting TRBD1. Germline assignment: CDR1 SGHAT and CDR2 FQDESV (reference sequence). The CDR3 runs to 15 residues. With V trimmed by 5 bases and J by 7 bases, 8 bases remained unmatched.

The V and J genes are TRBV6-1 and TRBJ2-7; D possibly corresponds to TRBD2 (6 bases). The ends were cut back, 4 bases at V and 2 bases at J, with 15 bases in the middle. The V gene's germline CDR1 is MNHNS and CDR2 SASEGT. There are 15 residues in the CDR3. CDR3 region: CASSVLGTDPYEQYF. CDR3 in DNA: TGTGCCAGCAGTGTCCTCGGGACTGATCCCTACGAGCAGTACTTC.

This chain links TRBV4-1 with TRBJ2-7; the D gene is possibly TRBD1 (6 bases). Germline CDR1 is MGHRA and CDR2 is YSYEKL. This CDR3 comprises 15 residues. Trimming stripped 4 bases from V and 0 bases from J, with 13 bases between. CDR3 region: CASSPQGQSSYEQYF. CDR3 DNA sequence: TGCGCCAGCAGCCCCCAAGGACAGAGCTCCTACGAGCAGTACTTC.